These 5 T cell receptor beta chains were sequenced from one sample in a study of T cells after yellow fever vaccination. TCRdb re-analysed the 5' RACE reads in MiXCR, keeping a single row per CDR3 protein. Of fewer than 350,000 distinct CDR3 sequences in the sample, roughly 8.7% were seen once. Sequencing used PBMCs, obtained on the day of the first yellow fever vaccination. The receptors were gathered from a man between 18 and 35 years old who received the YFV17D yellow fever vaccine.

This clonotype was seen ten or more times. The rearrangement joins TRBV5-1 to TRBJ2-7, with 11 bases fitting TRBD2. After removal of 4 bases from V and 0 bases from J, the junction contained 9 bases not matched to a gene. Germline V lookup: CDR1 SGHRS, CDR2 YFSETQ. CDR3 size: 17 residues. The CDR3 sequence: CASSPPTSGGFSYEQYF. The CDR3 coding sequence is TGCGCCAGCAGCCCACCTACTAGCGGGGGCTTCTCCTACGAGCAGTACTTC.

A few counts support this clonotype. This rearrangement joins TRBV10-1 to TRBJ2-1; 8 bases fit TRBD1. V lost 4 bases, J lost 16 bases, and 9 bases stayed unmatched. The CDR3 covers 12 residues. Germline CDR1 is WNHNN and CDR2 is SYGVQD (reference sequence). CDR3 loop: CASSARQGPLFF. CDR3 DNA: TGCGCCAGCAGTGCCCGACAGGGGCCGTTATTCTTC.

V and J are TRBV2 and TRBJ2-2; no clear D gene. Trimming cost V 6 bases and J 7 bases, with 15 bases left between them. The CDR3 consists of 14 residues. Germline loops: CDR1 SNHLY, CDR2 FYNNEI. The CDR3 loop is CASSPRWVGGELFF. DNA for the CDR3: TGTGCCAGCAGCCCTCGGTGGGTTGGCGGGGAGCTGTTTTTT.

This clonotype was detected a few times. This chain connects TRBV5-1 to TRBJ1-6; the D is unclear. The CDR3 totals 13 residues. V dropped 4 bases and J dropped 8 bases, with 10 bases sitting between them. The germline gives CDR1 SGHRS, CDR2 YFSETQ. DNA for the CDR3: TGCGCCAGCAGCCCGCGGTCGTATTCACCCCTCCACTTT. Protein product: CASSPRSYSPLHF.

The chain couples TRBV14 to TRBJ1-6; D not certain. V lost 1 base to trimming and J lost 7 bases, with 11 bases between them. The CDR3 is 15 residues long. Looked up from germline, CDR1 is SGHDN and CDR2 is FVKESK. The CDR3 nucleotides read TGTGCCAGCAGCCAAGGGAGACTTAGGAATTCACCCCTCCACTTT. As protein: CASSQGRLRNSPLHF.